This T cell receptor beta chain was sequenced during a study of technical replicates of blood from several donors (dated by TCRdb to about 2017). Library preparation employed the immunoSEQ multiplex PCR assay. As stored in TCRdb, this immuneACCESS dataset retains in-frame rearrangements with V and J assigned. A fraction of the clones does not appear; measured against another copy, unresolved V genes explain less than half of the discrepancy, and the remainder lacks a known reason. Present in this sample are around 60,000 clones, approximately 86% of which were seen just once. The top ten hold 5.1% of the sample. Taken from the germline V gene, the CDR1 and CDR2 loops are SGDLS and YYNGEE. The CDR3 has 15 amino acids, counting the end cysteine and phenylalanine. Left in the record is the CDR3 DNA by itself, 45 bases read in frame from the first base. Deletion took 4 bases off V and 5 bases off J, with a span of 18 bases between the germline ends.

Remarks on this clone: Its target antigen remains unknown. No much larger clone exists at a distance of one base, and base qualities are not known.

The specimen was PBMCs. Here the chain combines TRBV9 and TRBJ2-5; the D region possibly corresponds to TRBD2 (6 bases align). The TCR sequence derives from a human donor in good health. Some clones in this sample may be carry-over from other donors' samples. The CDR3 has the sequence CASSTKDYWWETQYF. The DNA sequence is as follows: TGTGCCAGCAGCACCAAGGACTACTGGTGGGAGACCCAGTACTTC.